The 5 T cell receptor beta chains presented below share a single source sample, sequenced in a study of blood T cell repertoires in COVID-19. TCRdb's table, derived via immunoSEQ multiplex PCR, lists solely in-frame clones and lacks some. The table lists 150,000 to 180,000 clones, just under 85% of them singletons, with less than 30% in the top ten. Sequenced sample: peripheral blood. These TCRs come from a woman aged 60 to 75 with acute or convalescent COVID-19.

The chain couples TRBV18 to TRBJ2-1; 7 nucleotides line up with TRBD1. The CDR3 contains 14 residues. Trimming cost V 6 bases and J 1 base; bases outside gene matches: 3. CDR1 is KGHSH and CDR2 is LQKENI in the germline V gene. The CDR3 sequence is CASSQDRSYNEQFF. The DNA of the CDR3 is TGTGCCAGCTCCCAGGACAGGTCCTACAATGAGCAGTTCTTC.

This sequence joins TRBV12-3 or TRBV12-4 and TRBJ1-1; D gene uncertain. The CDR3 contains 13 residues. V lost 4 bases and J lost 1, with 7 bases in between. In DNA, the CDR3 is TGTGCCAGCAGTTCAACTGGGAACACTGAAGCTTTCTTT. It yields the protein CASSSTGNTEAFF.

The chain combines TRBV6-5 with TRBJ1-1; the D is unclear. V shed 8 bases and J shed 1 base, with 8 bases lying between them. Germline values: CDR1 MNHEY, CDR2 SVGAGI. This CDR3 comprises 12 residues. The CDR3, as DNA: TGTGCCAGCCGGGTATCGAACACTGAAGCTTTCTTT. This encodes CASRVSNTEAFF.

This clone was seen a handful of times. The chain carries TRBV19 and TRBJ1-2, with 8 bases that match TRBD1. Trimming cost V 6 bases and J 8 bases; bases outside gene matches: 8. Germline V CDR1 and CDR2: LNHDA, SQIVND (reference sequence). This CDR3 spans 13 amino acids. The CDR3, as DNA: TGTGCCAGTAGCACAGGGGGTTTAAACGGCTACACCTTC. It translates to CASSTGGLNGYTF.

The V gene is TRBV28, the J gene TRBJ2-1; TRBD1 agrees at 7 bases. J was trimmed by 0 bases and V by 4 bases; bases with no gene match: 3. The CDR3 is 15 residues long. CDR1 is MDHEN, CDR2 SYDVKM, per germline. The CDR3 reads CASSSTGDSYNEQFF. As DNA, the CDR3 is TGTGCCAGCAGTTCAACAGGGGACTCCTACAATGAGCAGTTCTTC.